This TCR beta chain was captured by sequencing in a study of cytomegalovirus exposure and HLA in healthy donors. The study, taken as a whole, reports: The study put 150 to 200 TCR beta chains on its list as cytomegalovirus-associated. Reported results showed that the classifier diagnosed cytomegalovirus status with high specificity and sensitivity.

Between the trimmed V and J ends, which lost 2 bases and 7 bases, there was a span of 8 bases. Germline-derived CDR1 and CDR2 are MDHEN and SYDVKM. There are 13 residues in the CDR3. With 60 Vbeta and 13 Jbeta primers, the PCR was carried out. Original processing methods: In a later analysis, some 80 million unique TCR beta chains included roughly 11 million shared by two or more donors. This table comes from immunoSEQ multiplex PCR, and its TCRdb copy is limited to in-frame clones, with some not included. That table furnishes V, J and clone size, whereas the DNA furnished D and trimming. This table has 120,000 or so clones, more than 75% appearing once. This clone appeared a few times. Its antigen is not known.

The source of this sequence is a man in his thirties or forties in good health and CMV-seropositive. Sample: PBMCs. The chain combines TRBV28 with TRBJ2-2; the D gene is possibly TRBD2 (5 bases). The CDR3 DNA sequence: TGTGCCAGCAGTTTAAGGGAGTTCGGGGAGCTGTTTTTT. This translates into CASSLREFGELFF. The complete variable domain, with remaining parts taken from reference TRBV28 and TRBJ2-2, reads DVKVTQSSRYLVKRTGEKVFLECVQDMDHENMFWYRQDPGLGLRLIYFSYDVKMKEKGDIPEGYSVSREKKERFSLILESASTNQTSMYLCASSLREFGELFFGEGSRLTVL.